A selection of T cell receptor beta chains follows, all from one sample in a study of OX40 agonist ivuxolimab in advanced cancers. Sequencing was performed with immunoSEQ multiplex PCR; in TCRdb, only in-frame clones are kept and a portion is missing. This table holds under 75,000 clones, around 88% found once. This specimen was CD4+ or CD8+ T cells sorted from blood, taken in a trial of the OX40 agonist ivuxolimab. The receptors derive from an adult with an advanced solid tumor such as melanoma, head and neck, liver or kidney cancer. The CDR3 runs from the conserved cysteine through the conserved F or W. D genes are given only for firm matches. Clone size is shown for a subset of rows, as once, few, many or a class of expanded clone.

D gene,clone size,J gene,V gene,CDR3 protein,CDR3 DNA
.,few,TRBJ1-3,TRBV6-1,CASRQTGFGNTIYF,TGTGCCAGCAGACAGACTGGCTTTGGAAACACCATATATTTT
.,.,TRBJ2-2,TRBV18,CASSPIANTGELFF,TGTGCCAGCTCACCGATAGCGAACACCGGGGAGCTGTTTTTT
.,.,TRBJ2-7,TRBV5-1,CASSGRAYEQYF,TGCGCCAGCAGCGGCAGGGCCTACGAGCAGTACTTC
.,.,TRBJ1-5,TRBV5-8,CASSLGANSNQPQHF,TGTGCCAGCAGCTTAGGGGCAAATAGCAATCAGCCCCAGCATTTT
.,.,TRBJ1-1,TRBV11-2,CASSFTPRGGNTEAFF,TGTGCCAGCAGCTTTACCCCTCGGGGAGGGAACACTGAAGCTTTCTTT
TRBD1,.,TRBJ1-4,TRBV5-1,CASSLRGQAAATNEKLFF,TGCGCCAGCAGCCTACGGGGACAGGCAGCCGCAACTAATGAAAAACTGTTTTTT
.,.,TRBJ2-1,TRBV30,CAWSDGNGPQFF,TGTGCCTGGAGTGACGGGAACGGGCCGCAGTTCTTC
TRBD1,.,TRBJ2-3,TRBV14,CASSPRDRATDTQYF,TGTGCCAGCAGCCCCCGGGACAGGGCCACAGATACGCAGTATTTT
.,.,TRBJ2-1,TRBV11-3,CASSLGGSFNEQFF,TGTGCCAGCAGCTTAGGAGGGAGTTTCAATGAGCAGTTCTTC
TRBD2,.,TRBJ2-3,TRBV11-2,CASSFIGTKNTDTQYF,TGTGCCAGCAGCTTTATCGGGACTAAAAACACAGATACGCAGTATTTT
.,.,TRBJ2-7,TRBV19,CASGGGSYEQYF,TGTGCCAGCGGAGGGGGATCCTACGAGCAGTACTTC
.,.,TRBJ2-2,TRBV9,CASSVKAPANTGELFF,TGTGCCAGCAGCGTAAAAGCGCCTGCGAACACCGGGGAGCTGTTTTTT
.,.,TRBJ2-7,TRBV11-3,CASSLGAGALGYEQYF,TGTGCCAGCAGCTTGGGCGCAGGGGCGTTGGGCTACGAGCAGTACTTC
TRBD1,few,TRBJ1-1,TRBV30,CAWGSGQGSTEAFF,TGTGCCTGGGGTTCTGGACAGGGGTCCACTGAAGCTTTCTTT
.,.,TRBJ1-2,TRBV29-1,CSVGDVGYTF,TGCAGCGTTGGAGACGTCGGCTACACCTTC